This TCR beta chain was observed in a study of T cell responses to AZD1222 COVID-19 vaccine (dated by TCRdb to about 2021). Describing the broader study: Because spike-specific TCR depth and breadth did not differ between the two schedules, AZD1222 recipients who got a second dose at roughly 4 weeks were pooled with those who got a second dose at roughly 12 weeks. A total of about 230 trial participants underwent TCR sequencing, of whom some 210 received two doses of AZD1222 and 26 received two doses of the MenACWY control vaccine. Enrollment into the trials was organized by age into subgroups of 18-55, 56-69 and 70-plus years, and those subgroups contained roughly 150, 30 and 60 TCR-sequenced participants, respectively.

The paper as a whole reports these results and caveats: Spike-specific TCR breadth and depth rose significantly after two AZD1222 doses compared with day 0 and with MenACWY recipients. Nearly half of unique spike-specific TCRs reportedly recognized epitopes outside regions mutated in the B.1.351 and B.1.1.7 variants. The whole spike protein was spanned by vaccine-associated CD4 TCRs, and dominant responses were seen in regions 160-218 and 743-854. Because no samples from the day 14 peak response were available, repertoires could be characterized only after the peak T cell response. Only a handful of AZD1222 recipients were SARS-CoV-2 seropositive at baseline, limiting conclusions about previously exposed vaccinees. Most participants were white British and females outnumbered males, and the authors suggested that clonal diversity may have been underestimated. The 56-69-year group was small, and its depth increase did not reach significance, likely because of low power.

The CDR3, from cysteine to phenylalanine, totals 14 residues. CDR3 DNA is the only sequence kept; it has 42 bases, read in frame from the first base. In the germline V gene, CDR1 corresponds to MDHEN and CDR2 to SYDVKM. V lost 3 bases and J lost 1 base; the stretch between them is 9 bases long. The time point tag for this specimen amounts to: baseline before first vaccination. Vaccinee samples came from UK trials COV001 and COV002, including a single-blind randomized controlled phase 2/3 trial of AZD1222 (ChAdOx1 nCoV-19) in healthy adults. For TCRbeta chain sequencing, PBMC samples were collected from trial participants at day 0 and at day 28 after the second dose. The CDR3 regions of human TCRbeta chains were analyzed by immunosequencing. Turning to the authors' computational methods: Repertoire TCRs were checked for matches against a reference library of SARS-CoV-2-specific TCRs that had been generated using the MIRA antigen-specificity platform. Breadth was defined as the fraction of unique TCRs that were SARS-CoV-2-associated, and depth was defined as the fraction of total T cells that were SARS-CoV-2-associated. Each spike-specific TCR was assigned to its reactive spike region and to a CD4 or CD8 class using the MIRA data. Log10-transformed breadth and depth values were compared by one-way ANOVA with Sidak's multiple comparisons tests. TCRdb re-hosts the immuneACCESS table, in-frame sequences only. Its copies lack some clones; in the studies checked, an unresolved V gene accounts for under half of them, and the cause for the rest is not known. That table is the source of V, J and clone size, and D and trimming were worked out from the DNA. The sample table records roughly 100,000 clones; 86% of these occur just once. Together, the top ten hold around 5.1% of the sample.

Regarding this clone: The clone's antigen remains unknown. No much larger clone exists at a distance of one base, and base qualities are not known.

This specimen was peripheral blood, taken on day 0 of AZD1222 vaccination. The chain joins TRBV28 to TRBJ1-1; the D segment cannot be called with confidence. The TCR originated in an adult in good health. Here the CDR3 is given as CASSFPGGNTEAFF. The nucleotide sequence is given as TGTGCCAGCAGTTTCCCCGGCGGGAACACTGAAGCTTTCTTT.